This entry lists 11 T cell receptor beta chains sequenced from one sample in a study of T cells in tumors after PD-1 blockade. The data were produced by immunoSEQ multiplex PCR, yet TCRdb's version contains in-frame clones alone and is incomplete. The sample has about 20,000 clones; 78% are singletons. The sequencing used PBMCs, collected before anti-PD-1 treatment. These receptors all stem from a human donor with basal cell carcinoma.

This clone was seen only once. The chain recombines TRBV30 with TRBJ2-1, with 14 bases that match TRBD2. The germline V gene has CDR1 GTSNPN and CDR2 SVGIG (reference sequence). The CDR3 has 16 residues. V lost 1 base to trimming and J lost 9 bases; unmatched junction nucleotides: 8. The CDR3 sequence: CAWSATGLAGVGEQFF. The CDR3 DNA sequence: TGTGCCTGGAGTGCGACGGGACTAGCGGGAGTTGGTGAGCAGTTCTTC.

The gene calls are TRBV10-3 and TRBJ1-5; a weak D match, TRBD1 (6 bases). V gave up 11 bases and J gave up 2 bases, with 13 bases separating them. This CDR3 contains 13 residues. The germline gives CDR1 ENHRY, CDR2 SYGVKD. This CDR3 reads CAAQGTGNQPQHF. As DNA, the CDR3 is TGTGCCGCACAGGGTACGGGCAATCAGCCCCAGCATTTT.

The rearrangement uses TRBV5-1 and TRBJ2-2; D possibly corresponds to TRBD2 (6 bases). Germline-derived CDR1 and CDR2 are SGHRS and YFSETQ. The CDR3 totals 17 residues. Trimming left V 2 bases short and J 5 bases short, with 19 bases between. Written as DNA, the CDR3 is TGCGCCAGCAGCTTATCGGGAGCCGGGGACCCGACCGGGGAGCTGTTTTTT. Residues: CASSLSGAGDPTGELFF.

V is TRBV21-1 and J is TRBJ1-2; TRBD1 reflects the table's D call only, with no check against the DNA. TRBV21-1 is noted as a pseudogene. This CDR3 region has 20 residues. Written as DNA, the CDR3 is TGTGCCATAGGACCAGGGGGCGTCGGCGGCTTTGTGGGGGGCGTCGGCGGCTACACCTTC. Translated: CAIGPGGVGGFVGGVGGYTF.

The chain links TRBV28 to TRBJ2-1; 7 bases map to TRBD1. Looked up from germline, CDR1 is MDHEN and CDR2 is SYDVKM. The CDR3 totals 16 residues. With V trimmed by 6 bases and J by 0 bases, 8 bases remained unmatched. The CDR3 loop is CASRPQTGRSYNEQFF. DNA for the CDR3: TGTGCCAGCAGGCCTCAGACAGGGCGCTCCTACAATGAGCAGTTCTTC.

The chain is built from TRBV19 and TRBJ1-5; possible D gene TRBD1, 6 bases. This CDR3 is 15 amino acids long. Trimming cost V 0 bases and J 7 bases, with 13 bases left between them. CDR1 is LNHDA and CDR2 is SQIVND in the germline V gene (reference sequence). CDR3 region: CASSIDHRENQPQHF. CDR3 in DNA: TGTGCCAGTAGTATAGATCACAGGGAAAACCAGCCCCAGCATTTT.

The sample holds a few counts of this clone. The V gene is TRBV6-4, the J gene TRBJ2-3; D possibly uses TRBD1 or TRBD2 (5 bases each). V gave up 0 bases and J gave up 9 bases, with 10 bases separating them. The CDR3 is 13 amino acids. Germline CDR1 MRHNA, CDR2 SNTAGT. The CDR3 sequence is CASSDSGWGTQYF. The CDR3 region has the DNA TGTGCCAGCAGTGACTCCGGGTGGGGGACGCAGTATTTT.

The chain links TRBV18 to TRBJ2-2, with 9 bases identical to TRBD1. With 4 bases clipped from V and 5 bases from J, the junction kept 5 bases outside the gene matches. CDR1 and CDR2 from the germline V gene are KGHSH and LQKENI. This CDR3 contains 15 residues. The DNA of the CDR3 is TGTGCCAGCTCACTGAACGACAGGGGGACCGGGGAGCTGTTTTTT. It codes for CASSLNDRGTGELFF.

The V gene is TRBV5-1, the J gene TRBJ2-3; perhaps D is TRBD1 or TRBD2 (5 bases each). Trimming took 0 bases from V and 5 from J, leaving 16 bases between them. CDR1 and CDR2 (germline): SGHRS, YFSETQ. The CDR3 length is 16 residues. CDR3: CASSLGNGAGRDTQYF. CDR3 nucleotide sequence: TGCGCCAGCAGCTTGGGCAATGGGGCAGGGAGAGATACGCAGTATTTT.

The chain combines TRBV19 with TRBJ1-5; 9 positions match TRBD1. Trimming took 6 bases from V and 7 from J; bases not matched to a gene: 7. This CDR3 has 14 amino acids. Germline V lookup: CDR1 LNHDA, CDR2 SQIVND (reference sequence). CDR3 nucleotide sequence: TGTGCCAGTAGAGGACAGGGGTGGAACCAGCCCCAGCATTTT. Translated: CASRGQGWNQPQHF.

The rearrangement uses TRBV11-1 and TRBJ2-5; TRBD1 matches at 9 bases. The germline V gene encodes CDR1 SGHAT and CDR2 FQDESV (reference sequence). CDR3 length equals 15 residues. The J segment lost 7 bases and the V segment lost 4 bases, leaving 10 bases of the junction unmatched. The CDR3 DNA is TGTGCCAGCAGCTGGACAGGGGTAGGATTAGGGACCCAGTACTTC. This gives the protein CASSWTGVGLGTQYF. The full variable domain, its missing parts supplied by reference TRBV11-1 and TRBJ2-5, is EAEVAQSPRYKITEKSQAVAFWCDPISGHATLYWYRQILGQGPELLVQFQDESVVDDSQLPKDRFSAERLKGVDSTLKIQPAELGDSAMYLCASSWTGVGLGTQYFGPGTRLLVL.